This TCR beta chain comes out of a study of cytomegalovirus exposure and HLA in healthy donors. Looking at the study overall: From HLA-typed donors, an early data release held approximately 85 million unique TCRs.

The PCR contained 60 Vbeta and 13 Jbeta primers. Sequenced by immunoSEQ multiplex PCR; TCRdb stores in-frame clones only, minus some. The sample shows around 160,000 clones, around 72% of them seen only once. CDR3 length equals 15 residues. V lost 0 bases to trimming and J lost 2 bases, with 10 bases between them. CDR1 and CDR2 from the germline V gene are SGHTA and FQGNSA. A word on this clone: Its antigen is not identified.

Whole-study results and caveats: In presence/absence analyses, roughly uniform sequencing depth across donors was assumed. In vitro confirmation showed three CMV-associated chains to be CMV antigen specific. TCR beta sequences reportedly predicted most subjects' HLA-A and HLA-B alleles accurately.

V and J are TRBV7-2 and TRBJ1-2; D is undetermined. The sequence came from a man aged 50 to 60 in good health and CMV-seronegative. The sequenced material came from PBMCs. The CDR3: CASSLASRNNYGYTF. The CDR3 DNA reads as TGTGCCAGCAGCTTAGCGAGCAGGAACAACTATGGCTACACCTTC.